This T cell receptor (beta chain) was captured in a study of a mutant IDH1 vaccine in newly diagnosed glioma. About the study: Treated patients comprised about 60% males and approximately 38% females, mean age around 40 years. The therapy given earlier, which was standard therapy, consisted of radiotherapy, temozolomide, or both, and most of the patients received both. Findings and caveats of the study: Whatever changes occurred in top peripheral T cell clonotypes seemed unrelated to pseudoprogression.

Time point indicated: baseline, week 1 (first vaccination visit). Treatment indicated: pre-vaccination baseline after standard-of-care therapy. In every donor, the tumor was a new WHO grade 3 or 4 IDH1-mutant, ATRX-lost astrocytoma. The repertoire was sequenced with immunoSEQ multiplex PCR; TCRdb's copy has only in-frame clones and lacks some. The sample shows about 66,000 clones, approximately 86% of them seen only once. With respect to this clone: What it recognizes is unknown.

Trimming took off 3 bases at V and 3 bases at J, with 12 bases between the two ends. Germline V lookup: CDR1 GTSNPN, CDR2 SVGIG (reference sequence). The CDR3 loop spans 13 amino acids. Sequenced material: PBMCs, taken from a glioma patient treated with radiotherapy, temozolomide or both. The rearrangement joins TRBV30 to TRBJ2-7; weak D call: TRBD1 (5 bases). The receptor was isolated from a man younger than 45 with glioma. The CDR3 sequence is CAWSPTVNYEQYF. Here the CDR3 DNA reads TGTGCCTGGAGCCCGACAGTCAACTACGAGCAGTACTTC.